This T cell receptor beta chain was retrieved from a study of control samples from healthy donors and cancer patients. CDR1 ENHRY and CDR2 SYGVKD come from the germline V gene. This CDR3 has 12 residues. V lost 11 bases and J 8 bases, leaving 15 bases between the germline ends. The data were produced by immunoSEQ multiplex PCR, yet TCRdb's version contains in-frame clones alone and is incomplete. The sample has roughly 100,000 clones; about four fifths are singletons. The sample was blood. This TCR came from a woman aged 45-65 years in good health. This chain joins TRBV10-3 and TRBJ1-4; a weak D match, TRBD1 (5 bases). DNA of the CDR3: TGTGCCTCGGGGACTGAGAGGGAAAAACTGTTTTTT. This codes for CASGTEREKLFF.